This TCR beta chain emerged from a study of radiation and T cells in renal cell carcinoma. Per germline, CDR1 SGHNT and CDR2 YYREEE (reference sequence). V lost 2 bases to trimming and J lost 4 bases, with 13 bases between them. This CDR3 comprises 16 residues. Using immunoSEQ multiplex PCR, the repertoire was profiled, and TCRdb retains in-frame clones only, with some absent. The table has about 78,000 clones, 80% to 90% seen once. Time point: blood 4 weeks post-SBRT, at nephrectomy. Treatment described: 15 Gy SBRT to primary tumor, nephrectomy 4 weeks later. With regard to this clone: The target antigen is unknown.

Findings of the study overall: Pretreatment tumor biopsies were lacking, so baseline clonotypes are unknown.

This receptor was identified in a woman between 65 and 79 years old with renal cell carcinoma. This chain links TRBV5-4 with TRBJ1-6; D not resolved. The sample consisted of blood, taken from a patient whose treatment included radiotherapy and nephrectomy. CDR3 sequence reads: CASSLLTTLYNSPLHF. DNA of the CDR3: TGTGCCAGCAGCTTATTGACGACCCTTTATAATTCACCCCTCCACTTT.